Sequencing of this T cell receptor (beta chain) was carried out in a study of shared clonotypes between healthy human individuals. Worth noting for this clone: Its antigen is unidentified.

Terminally differentiated effector memory CD45RA+ cells were excluded from the naive CD8 cells, which were CD45RO-negative and positively selected for CCR7. Measured with immunoSEQ multiplex PCR; TCRdb has only the in-frame clones, and not every one. This table holds about 1,800,000 clones, about 95% found once. This CDR3 spans 13 amino acids. The germline CDR1 and CDR2 sequences are SGDLS and YYNGEE. J lost 3 bases, V lost 7 bases, and 7 bases had no gene match. Overall study findings and caveats: Rarefaction curves obtained for sorted subsets showed sequencing incomplete despite large depth.

This chain connects TRBV9 to TRBJ2-7; 7 bases are a match to TRBD1. The clonotype originates from a young man in good health. Material: naive CD8+ T cells sorted from blood. The DNA for the CDR3 is TGTGCCAGCTCCGAGGGGGCCGGCTACGAGCAGTACTTC. Translation gives CASSEGAGYEQYF.